This T cell receptor (beta chain) comes out of a study of blood T cell repertoires in COVID-19. With V trimmed by 8 bases and J by 2 bases, 6 bases remained unmatched. The CDR3 consists of 14 residues. Germline V gene lookup returns CDR1 MNHEY and CDR2 SMNVEV (reference sequence). Participants came from 20 to 25 US areas, aged about 18 to 95 years. Cohort 3 recovery required two negative PCRs, clearance, or symptom resolution. Measured with immunoSEQ multiplex PCR; TCRdb has only the in-frame clones, and not every one. Of approximately 240,000 clones in the sample, around nine tenths were seen once. The source is a woman between 18 and 30 years old who had recovered from COVID-19. Sequencing was performed on PBMCs or T cells enriched from blood (not recorded which). V is TRBV27 and J is TRBJ2-1; TRBD1 matches at 7 bases. CDR3 sequence reads: CASARGFPYNEQFF. The CDR3 bases are TGTGCCAGCGCCAGGGGGTTCCCCTACAATGAGCAGTTCTTC.